Listed here are 19 T cell receptor beta chains from one sample, sequenced in a study of vaccination and CD4 T cells after COVID-19. For these receptors, no antigen is known. Sequence data for DNA of cultured CD4+ T cells were generated by the Oncomine TCR Beta short-read assay. One entry per CDR3 protein, called by TCRdb with MiXCR from the PCR reads. The table lists 6,000 or so distinct CDR3 sequences, roughly 44% of them singletons. This sample's treatment: approximately nine-day PBMC culture with coronavirus spike peptide pools or control peptides (ViraFEST assay). CD4+ T lymphocytes from the unexposed donor were collected before the COVID-19 pandemic (2011-2018). Sequenced material: CD4+ T cells from blood, cultured in vitro. The receptors shown here come from a human donor in good health.

As regards this clonotype: This CDR3 is missing its conserved last phenylalanine or tryptophan, likely due to a read error. This rearrangement joins TRBV20-1 to TRBJ1-2; 8 bases are a match to TRBD1. The V and J ends lost 5 bases and 3 bases, in that order; junction bases with no gene match: 5. This CDR3 region has 13 residues. The germline V gene encodes CDR1 DFQATT and CDR2 SNEGSKA (reference sequence). DNA for the CDR3: TGCAGTGCTGATGGACAGGGAGACTATGGCTACACCCTC. Its protein product is CSADGQGDYGYTL.

On this clonotype: The CDR3 ends on some other residue instead of the conserved phenylalanine or tryptophan, so this is likely a read error. This sequence joins TRBV6-1 and TRBJ1-2; perhaps TRBD1 as D (6 bases). This CDR3 comprises 13 residues. Germline V CDR1 and CDR2: MNHNS, SASEGT. Between the trimmed V and J ends, which lost 6 bases and 9 bases, there was a span of 17 bases. The CDR3 DNA is TGTGCCAGCAGCCGACAGGCGTCTTTAAGCTACACCATC. This translates into CASSRQASLSYTI.

The chain links TRBV6-1 to TRBJ2-5; D is ambiguous. The CDR3 is 15 amino acids. Per the germline V gene, CDR1 is MNHNS and CDR2 is SASEGT. Trimming took off 7 bases at V and 5 bases at J, with 20 bases between the two ends. CDR3 amino acids: CASTEVRPFRETQYF. DNA for the CDR3: TGTGCCAGCACCGAAGTTCGGCCATTCCGGGAGACCCAGTACTTC.

The J gene is TRBJ2-7, the V gene TRBV20-1; 10 nucleotides align to TRBD2. The V gene's germline CDR1 is DFQATT and CDR2 SNEGSKA (reference sequence). The CDR3 totals 13 residues. Trimming removed 1 base from V and 6 bases from J; junction bases left unmatched: 3. The DNA of the CDR3 is TGCAGTGCTAGAGGGGTAGCGGGGGGCGAGCAGTACTTC. This codes for CSARGVAGGEQYF.

The chain joins TRBV19 to TRBJ2-5, with D possibly matching TRBD1 (6 bases). Trimming pared 3 bases from V and 1 base from J, leaving 6 bases between. The CDR3 runs 13 residues. Germline V lookup: CDR1 LNHDA, CDR2 SQIVND (reference sequence). The CDR3 region has the DNA TGTGCCAGTAGTATGGGGGCCCAAGAGACCCAGTACTTC. The encoded protein is CASSMGAQETQYF.

This clonotype was detected a few times. V is TRBV15 and J is TRBJ1-1, with no clear D. The CDR3 sequence is 14 residues long. Trimming took off 7 bases at V and 0 bases at J, with 12 bases between the two ends. CDR1 is LNHNV and CDR2 is YYDKDF in the germline V gene (reference sequence). The CDR3 DNA reads as TGTGCCACCACCAAAATTCAGGTGAACACTGAAGCTTTCTTT. Translating it yields CATTKIQVNTEAFF.

The gene calls are TRBV20-1 and TRBJ2-7, with D tentatively TRBD2 (5 bases). CDR3 length: 15 residues. Trimming took off 0 bases at V and 0 bases at J, with 12 bases between the two ends. Germline values: CDR1 DFQATT, CDR2 SNEGSKA (reference sequence). The CDR3 spells CSARDPADFSYEQYF. CDR3 in DNA: TGCAGTGCTAGAGATCCAGCGGACTTCTCCTACGAGCAGTACTTC.

Only a few counts were recorded for this clonotype. This chain links TRBV6-1 with TRBJ1-5; 7 positions match TRBD1. Germline-derived CDR1 and CDR2 are MNHNS and SASEGT. This CDR3 region has 11 residues. The CDR3 region has the DNA TGTGTGACAGGGCCCAGTCAGCCCCAGCATTTT. Translation gives CVTGPSQPQHF.

The chain is built from TRBV7-8 and TRBJ2-3; no clear D gene. V shed 1 base and J shed 1 base, with 6 bases lying between them. The germline V gene has CDR1 SGHVS and CDR2 FQNEAQ. The CDR3 sequence is 14 residues long. The CDR3 loop reads CASSLGQGTDTQYF. Written as DNA, the CDR3 is TGTGCCAGCAGCTTAGGGCAGGGCACAGATACGCAGTATTTT.

V is TRBV30 and J is TRBJ1-5; D unclear. V was shortened by 2 bases and J by 3 bases, with 14 bases between the two germline ends. This CDR3 spans 15 amino acids. The germline V gene has CDR1 GTSNPN and CDR2 SVGIG (reference sequence). CDR3 DNA sequence: TGTGCCTGGAGTTTGACCACGGCCAACAATCAGCCCCAGCATTTT. Its translation is CAWSLTTANNQPQHF.

The chain has TRBV28 and TRBJ1-6; D is perhaps TRBD1 (6 bases). Trimming shortened V by 2 bases and J by 10 bases, and 12 bases separated the two germline ends. The CDR3 runs 14 residues. Germline CDR1 is MDHEN and CDR2 is SYDVKM. CDR3 nucleotides: TGTGCCAGCAGTTTAAGGGGGGGCTACTCACCCCTCCACTTT. It yields the protein CASSLRGGYSPLHF. Looking up the rest from reference TRBV28 and TRBJ1-6 gives the full variable domain: DVKVTQSSRYLVKRTGEKVFLECVQDMDHENMFWYRQDPGLGLRLIYFSYDVKMKEKGDIPEGYSVSREKKERFSLILESASTNQTSMYLCASSLRGGYSPLHFGNGTRLTVT.

The chain joins TRBV30 to TRBJ1-1; unclear D gene. Trimming left V 5 bases short and J 5 bases short, with 18 bases between. This CDR3 is 14 amino acids long. Germline V CDR1 and CDR2: GTSNPN, SVGIG (reference sequence). The CDR3 loop reads CAWGLRAVGTEAFF. CDR3 in DNA: TGTGCCTGGGGCCTACGGGCAGTAGGGACTGAAGCTTTCTTT.

In its sample, this clonotype was seen once. For the CDR3, the DNA is TGTGCCAGCAGTTTATCAGGAATCGGGACAGGGCACACCGGGGAGCTGTTTTTT. Translating gives CASSLSGIGTGHTGELFF. This chain joins TRBV27 and TRBJ2-2; TRBD1 matches at 9 bases. Per germline, CDR1 MNHEY and CDR2 SMNVEV (reference sequence). V trimming: 0 bases; J trimming: 3 bases; junction bases outside the gene matches: 8. The CDR3 is 18 amino acids.

This clonotype was detected a few times. The genes are TRBV27 and TRBJ2-3; D gene uncertain. Germline V gene data show CDR1 as MNHEY and CDR2 as SMNVEV (reference sequence). The CDR3 has 13 amino acids. Trimming took off 6 bases at V and 2 bases at J, with 9 bases between the two ends. The CDR3 here is CASRQRPTDTQYF. DNA for the CDR3: TGTGCCAGCAGGCAGAGGCCCACAGATACGCAGTATTTT.

This clonotype was detected once. CDR3 loop: CASSLGFSSYEQYF. In DNA form, the CDR3 reads TGTGCCAGCAGCTTGGGCTTTAGCTCCTACGAGCAGTACTTC. V usage is TRBV11-2 and J usage is TRBJ2-7; no firm D call. Germline lookup yields CDR1 SGHAT and CDR2 FQNNGV. The CDR3 spans 14 residues. Between the trimmed V and J ends, which lost 3 bases and 0 bases, there was a span of 9 bases. Using reference TRBV11-2 and TRBJ2-7 for the parts outside the CDR3, the full variable domain is EAGVAQSPRYKIIEKRQSVAFWCNPISGHATLYWYQQILGQGPKLLIQFQNNGVVDDSQLPKDRFSAERLKGVDSTLKIQPAKLEDSAVYLCASSLGFSSYEQYFGPGTRLTVT.

This clonotype was found a few times. The chain carries TRBV6-5 and TRBJ1-3; no clear D gene. The V end lost 0 bases, the J end lost 4 bases, and 7 bases lay between the germline ends. The germline V gene has CDR1 MNHEY and CDR2 SVGAGI. The CDR3 runs to 14 residues. The CDR3 sequence: CASSYSIIGNTIYF. DNA of the CDR3: TGTGCCAGCAGTTACTCGATTATAGGAAACACCATATATTTT.

This clonotype occurred a few times. The V and J genes are TRBV15 and TRBJ1-5, with TRBD1 matching over 7 bases. CDR3 length: 17 residues. Germline CDR1 and CDR2: LNHNV and YYDKDF (reference sequence). V lost 4 bases, J lost 4 bases, and 13 bases stayed unmatched. CDR3 sequence: CATSIQKGSGGNQPQHF. In DNA, the CDR3 is TGTGCCACCAGCATTCAAAAGGGGTCAGGGGGAAATCAGCCCCAGCATTTT.

The chain carries TRBV6-1 and TRBJ1-1; perhaps TRBD1 as D (6 bases). V lost 2 bases and J lost 4, with 8 bases in between. CDR3 length equals 13 residues. The V gene's germline CDR1 is MNHNS and CDR2 SASEGT. The CDR3 DNA reads as TGTGCCAGCAGTGAACAGGGGAGCACTGAAGCTTTCTTT. It yields the protein CASSEQGSTEAFF.

The rearrangement uses TRBV20-1 and TRBJ1-4; D gene uncertain. CDR3 length: 15 amino acids. Germline V gives CDR1 DFQATT, CDR2 SNEGSKA (reference sequence). V lost 3 bases and J 8 bases, leaving 19 bases between the germline ends. The CDR3 here is CSASGALGPSEKLFF. In DNA form, the CDR3 reads TGCAGTGCTAGTGGCGCACTGGGCCCGTCGGAAAAACTGTTTTTT.